This is a list of T cell receptor beta chains from one sample in a study of blood T cell repertoires in COVID-19. The protocol was immunoSEQ multiplex PCR, while the TCRdb copy is restricted to in-frame clones and leaves out a portion. The repertoire consists of approximately 200,000 clones, with about nine tenths occurring once and the leading ten covering less than 8%. Specimen: PBMCs or T cells enriched from blood (not recorded which). The receptors shown here come from a man younger than 45 in a cohort exposed to, infected with or recovered from COVID-19 (not recorded which). CDR3s include the opening cysteine and the closing phenylalanine or tryptophan. A D gene is named only where the DNA matches it firmly. Expanded clones are given a class, and other clones once, few, many or no size at all.

clone size,V gene,J gene,D gene,CDR3 protein,CDR3 DNA
NA,TRBV13,TRBJ1-2,NA,CASSSLGRGYGYTF,TGTGCCAGCAGCTCCCTCGGGAGGGGTTATGGCTACACCTTC
NA,TRBV9,TRBJ2-2,TRBD2,CASSAGLAGATGELFF,TGTGCCAGCAGCGCGGGACTAGCGGGAGCCACCGGGGAGCTGTTTTTT
few,TRBV4-2,TRBJ2-7,TRBD1,CASSQIWAGQASYEQYF,TGTGCCAGCAGCCAGATCTGGGCGGGACAGGCCTCCTACGAGCAGTACTTC
NA,TRBV28,TRBJ2-7,NA,CASIGRDRGYEQYF,TGTGCCAGCATCGGGAGGGACAGAGGATACGAGCAGTACTTC
NA,TRBV27,TRBJ2-7,TRBD2,CASSYGSGGEQYF,TGTGCCAGCAGTTACGGGAGCGGGGGCGAGCAGTACTTC
once,TRBV20-1,TRBJ2-1,NA,CSAEGVGQFF,TGCAGTGCAGAGGGAGTGGGACAGTTCTTC
NA,TRBV5-1,TRBJ2-7,NA,CASSTGDTVSYEQYF,TGCGCCAGCAGTACCGGGGACACCGTCTCCTACGAGCAGTACTTC
NA,TRBV4-1,TRBJ2-3,TRBD2,CASSQGLAGFTDTQYF,TGCGCCAGCAGCCAAGGACTAGCGGGATTTACAGATACGCAGTATTTT
NA,TRBV15,TRBJ2-5,TRBD1,CATSRDPRRDRGLTQYF,TGTGCCACCAGCAGAGATCCGAGGAGGGACAGGGGGCTCACCCAGTACTTC
NA,TRBV27,TRBJ2-7,NA,CASSEHNSYEQYF,TGTGCCAGCAGTGAACACAACTCCTACGAGCAGTACTTC
NA,TRBV15,TRBJ2-2,TRBD2,CATSKRTRVTGELFF,TGTGCCACCAGTAAGAGGACTAGAGTCACCGGGGAGCTGTTTTTT
NA,TRBV7-8,TRBJ1-4,NA,CASSLARTLGGDNEKLFF,TGTGCCAGCAGCTTAGCGCGTACACTCGGGGGAGATAATGAAAAACTGTTTTTT
NA,TRBV7-2,TRBJ2-1,TRBD2,CASSLGGGSAQFF,TGTGCCAGCAGCTTGGGCGGCGGGAGTGCGCAGTTCTTC
NA,TRBV7-2,TRBJ1-3,NA,CASSISRGSGNTIYF,TGTGCCAGCAGCATAAGCAGGGGTTCAGGAAACACCATATATTTT
NA,TRBV27,TRBJ2-1,NA,CASSIGTRDYNEQFF,TGTGCCAGCAGTATCGGGACAAGGGACTACAATGAGCAGTTCTTC
few,TRBV7-2,TRBJ2-2,TRBD1,CASSSVTGVSGELFF,TGTGCCAGCAGCTCGGTGACAGGGGTATCCGGGGAGCTGTTTTTT
NA,TRBV14,TRBJ2-2,TRBD2,CASSFIAGRTGELFF,TGTGCCAGCAGTTTCATAGCGGGAAGGACCGGGGAGCTGTTTTTT
NA,TRBV3-1/TRBV3-2,TRBJ2-7,TRBD2,CASSQAASGRYEQYF,TGTGCCAGCAGCCAAGCGGCTAGCGGGAGGTACGAGCAGTACTTC
NA,TRBV9,TRBJ2-7,NA,CASSENPGLSYEQYF,TGTGCCAGCAGCGAGAACCCGGGACTTTCCTACGAGCAGTACTTC
NA,TRBV25-1,TRBJ1-2,NA,CASSVQEGSGYTF,TGTGCCAGCAGTGTGCAAGAGGGATCTGGCTACACCTTC
once,TRBV5-4,TRBJ2-1,TRBD2,CASSLKREAYNEQFF,TGTGCCAGCAGCCTTAAGCGGGAGGCTTACAATGAGCAGTTCTTC
NA,TRBV3-1/TRBV3-2,TRBJ1-2,NA,CASSQEGGGYTF,TGTGCCAGCAGCCAAGAGGGGGGTGGCTACACCTTC
NA,TRBV7-9,TRBJ1-1,TRBD1,CASSSPQTRQGTEAFF,TGTGCCAGCAGCTCGCCTCAGACTCGACAGGGCACTGAAGCTTTCTTT
NA,TRBV28,TRBJ1-3,NA,CASSSQSRWGHSGNTIYF,TGTGCCAGCAGTTCCCAATCCCGTTGGGGGCACTCTGGAAACACCATATATTTT
NA,TRBV28,TRBJ2-7,TRBD1,CASSSGGTGYAYEQYF,TGTGCCAGCAGTTCCGGAGGGACAGGGTATGCCTACGAGCAGTACTTC
NA,TRBV7-2,TRBJ2-3,NA,CASSLGVSGDTQYF,TGTGCCAGCAGCTTAGGGGTATCGGGGGATACGCAGTATTTT
NA,TRBV5-1,TRBJ2-7,NA,CASTGQGQYEQYF,TGCGCCAGCACCGGGCAGGGTCAGTACGAGCAGTACTTC
NA,TRBV4-1,TRBJ2-3,TRBD2,CASSQDGSGDDTDTQYF,TGCGCCAGCAGCCAAGACGGGAGCGGGGATGACACAGATACGCAGTATTTT
once,TRBV28,TRBJ1-6,TRBD1,CASSFSTQGARSPLHF,TGTGCCAGCAGTTTCTCAACACAGGGGGCTCGCTCACCCCTCCACTTT
NA,TRBV5-1,TRBJ2-7,NA,CASSLAPKRGEQYF,TGCGCCAGCAGCTTAGCCCCGAAGAGGGGGGAGCAGTACTTC
NA,TRBV27,TRBJ2-2,TRBD1,CASSWDSPQPGELFF,TGTGCCAGCAGCTGGGACAGTCCCCAACCCGGGGAGCTGTTTTTT
NA,TRBV9,TRBJ2-3,TRBD2,CASSVSGRAADTQYF,TGTGCCAGCAGCGTTAGCGGGAGGGCAGCAGATACGCAGTATTTT
NA,TRBV28,TRBJ1-5,NA,CASSPPRQVVPQHF,TGTGCCAGCAGTCCCCCAAGGCAGGTGGTGCCCCAGCATTTT
NA,TRBV6-2/TRBV6-3,TRBJ2-2,TRBD2,CASSYGGSIIGELFF,TGTGCCAGCAGTTACGGCGGGAGTATAATCGGGGAGCTGTTTTTT
NA,TRBV9,TRBJ2-7,TRBD1,CASSPRDRGYEQYF,TGTGCCAGCAGCCCCCGGGACAGGGGGTACGAGCAGTACTTC
few,TRBV4-1,TRBJ2-7,TRBD2,CASSQGLAGNYEQYF,TGCGCCAGCAGCCAAGGGTTAGCGGGGAACTACGAGCAGTACTTC
NA,TRBV27,TRBJ2-2,TRBD1,CASRWAGQGTGELFF,TGTGCCAGCAGGTGGGCTGGACAGGGGACCGGGGAGCTGTTTTTT
NA,TRBV28,TRBJ2-1,NA,CASTPGTGSLAGIDEQFF,TGTGCCAGCACACCCGGGACAGGCTCTCTAGCGGGAATCGATGAGCAGTTCTTC
NA,TRBV2,TRBJ1-5,TRBD1,CASSPGQGALSLNQPQHF,TGTGCCAGCAGCCCCGGACAGGGGGCATTATCCCTAAATCAGCCCCAGCATTTT
NA,TRBV18,TRBJ1-2,NA,CASSSNRESYGYTF,TGTGCCAGCTCATCGAACCGGGAGTCCTATGGCTACACCTTC